This is a list of T cell receptor beta chains from one sample in a study of cytomegalovirus exposure and HLA in healthy donors. Assay: immunoSEQ multiplex PCR; the TCRdb copy retains only in-frame clones and omits some. Of 120,000 or so clones listed, less than 80% are singletons. Sequenced input: PBMCs. Source of these receptors: a man in his forties in good health and CMV-seropositive. Both conserved end residues are part of each CDR3. A D gene is named only where the DNA matches it firmly. Part of the rows lack a size; the others show once, few, many or a class for expanded clones.

j_call	v_call	d_call	clone_size	cdr3_nt	cdr3_aa
TRBJ2-2	TRBV19	NA	NA	TGTGCCAGTAGAGCAATCAAAGGGGGATGGAACACCGGGGAGCTGTTTTTT	CASRAIKGGWNTGELFF
TRBJ2-6	TRBV6-5	NA	NA	TGTGCCAGCGTCGGGGGGGCCAACGTCCTGACTTTC	CASVGGANVLTF
TRBJ2-2	TRBV7-3	TRBD2	NA	TGTGCCAGCAGCCCACTAGCGGGAGGCACCGGGGAGCTGTTTTTT	CASSPLAGGTGELFF
TRBJ2-2	TRBV5-6	NA	NA	TGTGCCAGCAGCTCTACAGGGAGAGGCATCCGGGAGCTGTTTTTT	CASSSTGRGIRELFF
TRBJ2-7	TRBV28	NA	NA	TGTGCCAGCAGTCCCTCCCTCGCCTACGAGCAGTACTTC	CASSPSLAYEQYF
TRBJ1-3	TRBV19	NA	NA	TGTGCCAGTAGTATCCGGTCTGGAAACACCATATATTTT	CASSIRSGNTIYF
TRBJ2-7	TRBV9	TRBD2	few	TGTGCCAGCAGCGAAGGGACTAGCGGGAGGCCCTCCTACGAGCAGTACTTC	CASSEGTSGRPSYEQYF
TRBJ2-5	TRBV5-4	TRBD2	NA	TGTGCCAGCAGCTTGCCTCTAGCGGGAGAAGAGACCCAGTACTTC	CASSLPLAGEETQYF
TRBJ1-1	TRBV9	NA	NA	TGTGCCAGCAGCGTAGCTCCGAGGAACACTGAAGCTTTCTTT	CASSVAPRNTEAFF
TRBJ2-3	TRBV9	TRBD2	NA	TGTGCCAGCAGTGGAACTAGCGGGTACACAGATACGCAGTATTTT	CASSGTSGYTDTQYF
TRBJ1-6	TRBV2	NA	few	TGTGCCAGCAGGGGCGGCAGGGGCTATAATTCACCCCTCCACTTT	CASRGGRGYNSPLHF
TRBJ1-1	TRBV28	TRBD1	NA	TGTGCCAGCCTACCCCCACAGGGGGCCACTGAAGCTTTCTTT	CASLPPQGATEAFF
TRBJ2-5	TRBV29-1	TRBD2	NA	TGCAGCGTTGGGGGGTGGGGGACTAGCGGAAGGGAGGAGACCCAGTACTTC	CSVGGWGTSGREETQYF
TRBJ2-5	TRBV2	TRBD1	many	TGTGCCAGCAGGAGGGACAGCCAAGAGACCCAGTACTTC	CASRRDSQETQYF
TRBJ2-7	TRBV6-1	NA	once	TGTGCCAGCACCGGGGGACGCGCCTACGAGCAGTACTTC	CASTGGRAYEQYF
TRBJ2-1	TRBV5-1	NA	NA	TGCGCCAGCAGCTTGGAAACTAGCTCCTACAATGAGCAGTTCTTC	CASSLETSSYNEQFF
TRBJ2-7	TRBV15	TRBD1	NA	TGTGCCACCAGCGAGGGACAGGGGCCCTACGAGCAGTACTTC	CATSEGQGPYEQYF
TRBJ2-7	TRBV9	NA	few	TGTGCCAGCAGCCAGGGCTCAGCCGGTTCCTACGAGCAGTACTTC	CASSQGSAGSYEQYF
TRBJ2-7	TRBV7-9	TRBD1	NA	TGTGCCAGCAGCAGACTTCCGGGACAGGGCGACGACCCCTCCTACGAGCAGTACTTC	CASSRLPGQGDDPSYEQYF
TRBJ2-2	TRBV29-1	TRBD1	few	TGCAGCGGCAACAGGGGGGAAACCGGGGAGCTGTTTTTT	CSGNRGETGELFF
TRBJ1-5	TRBV4-2	TRBD1	NA	TGTGCCAGCAGCCAAGATGGGACAGGAGATCAGCCCCAGCATTTT	CASSQDGTGDQPQHF
TRBJ1-1	TRBV5-1	TRBD1	NA	TGCGCCAGCAGCTTGGAGTACAGGGGGAACACTGAAGCTTTCTTT	CASSLEYRGNTEAFF
TRBJ2-2	TRBV11-3	TRBD1	few	TGTGCCAGCAGCTTACAGACAGGGGTCGCCGGGGAGCTGTTTTTT	CASSLQTGVAGELFF
TRBJ2-5	TRBV2	TRBD2	few	TGTGCCAGCATGGGACTAGCGGGAACCAAGAGGGAGACCCAGTACTTC	CASMGLAGTKRETQYF
TRBJ1-4	TRBV29-1	NA	once	TGCAGCGCCTTAGGGCGGGCAAAGGAAAAACTGTTTTTT	CSALGRAKEKLFF
TRBJ1-5	TRBV19	TRBD1	NA	TGTGCCAGTAGTCCTACCGGGACAGGGAGAGAGCCCCAGCATTTT	CASSPTGTGREPQHF
TRBJ1-5	TRBV28	TRBD1	NA	TGTGCCAGCAGTTTTCTCGACAGGGGGTCTGATCAGCCCCAGCATTTT	CASSFLDRGSDQPQHF
TRBJ2-5	TRBV10-3	TRBD2	NA	TGTGCCATCAGAGGGACTAGCGAGACTCAAGAGACCCAGTACTTC	CAIRGTSETQETQYF
TRBJ1-5	TRBV15	TRBD1	NA	TGTGCCACCAGCAGGGACAGGAACAATCAGCCCCAGCATTTT	CATSRDRNNQPQHF
TRBJ2-7	TRBV7-9	NA	NA	TGTGCCAGCAGCTTACAGGGCTACGAGCAGTACTTC	CASSLQGYEQYF
TRBJ1-2	TRBV2	NA	few	TGTGCCAGCAGCCCTCGGAGCGGTAACTATGGCTACACCTTC	CASSPRSGNYGYTF
TRBJ2-5	TRBV28	TRBD1	NA	TGTGCCAGCAGTTTTTTGGGGGGGGGACAGGGACAAGAGACCCAGTACTTC	CASSFLGGGQGQETQYF
TRBJ1-5	TRBV28	NA	few	TGTGCCAGCAGTTTCAGGGTCGCTAGCAATCAGCCCCAGCATTTT	CASSFRVASNQPQHF
TRBJ2-1	TRBV7-2	NA	NA	TGTGCCAGCAGGGATAGCGGAGGAGCCTACAATGAGCAGTTCTTC	CASRDSGGAYNEQFF
TRBJ1-4	TRBV5-1	NA	NA	TGCGCCAGCAGCTTGGGGGCAGCAAATGAAAAACTGTTTTTT	CASSLGAANEKLFF
TRBJ2-2	TRBV10-3	TRBD1	NA	TGTGCCATCAGTGACGGGAAAGGGGGCGACACCGGGGAGCTGTTTTTT	CAISDGKGGDTGELFF
TRBJ2-3	TRBV5-6	TRBD2	NA	TGTGCCAGCAGCTTGGGGCTCCTAGCGGGAGAGTTCGCAGATACGCAGTATTTT	CASSLGLLAGEFADTQYF
TRBJ1-5	TRBV2	NA	NA	TGTGCCAGCAATGGGCAGGGCGGAGGCAATCAGCCCCAGCATTTT	CASNGQGGGNQPQHF
TRBJ2-2	TRBV2	NA	NA	TGTGCCAGCAGTGATCGGCAGGACACCGGGGAGCTGTTTTTT	CASSDRQDTGELFF
TRBJ1-1	TRBV6-5	NA	NA	TGTGCCAGCAGACCCTCGTGGCAGGGTCGGACTGAAGCTTTCTTT	CASRPSWQGRTEAFF
TRBJ2-7	TRBV6-1	TRBD2	NA	TGTGCCAGCCCCGGGCTAGCGGGACCCTACGAGCAGTACTTC	CASPGLAGPYEQYF
TRBJ1-6	TRBV19	NA	few	TGTGCCAGTCGAGAGGAACGGCGGAATTCACCCCTCCACTTT	CASREERRNSPLHF